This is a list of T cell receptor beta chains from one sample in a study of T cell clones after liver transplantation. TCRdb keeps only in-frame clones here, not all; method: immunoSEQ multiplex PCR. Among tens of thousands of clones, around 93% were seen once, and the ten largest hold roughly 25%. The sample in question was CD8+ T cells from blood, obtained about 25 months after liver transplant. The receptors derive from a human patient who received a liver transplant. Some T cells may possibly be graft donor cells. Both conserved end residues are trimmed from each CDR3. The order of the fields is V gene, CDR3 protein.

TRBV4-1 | ASSRGTDTGYT
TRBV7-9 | ASSLGSIGPETHPYEQY
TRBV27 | ASSLVGQAYEQY
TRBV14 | ASSHPGYGYT
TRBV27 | ASSWGHEQF
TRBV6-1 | ASSGATVNYNEQF
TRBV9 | ASSVAGTSRTIY
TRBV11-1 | ASSFEGPTAPDTQY
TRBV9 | ASSVGTGAHEQY
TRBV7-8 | ASKRDRGFNSNQPQH
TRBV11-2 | ASSTRLSGQETQY
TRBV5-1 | ASSGLTSGRNHEQY
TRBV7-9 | ASSVYSGIGDEQF
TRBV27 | ASSFEGDNEKLF
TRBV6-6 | ASNPSWGYEQY
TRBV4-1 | ASSQDANYNEQF
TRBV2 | ASSEGQGAHYGYT
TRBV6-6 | ATLGVGYGYT
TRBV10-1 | ASSGLGAKNIQY
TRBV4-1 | ASSQDREAGRRCT
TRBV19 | ASSQPGTGYGYT
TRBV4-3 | ASSQDRGNTEAF
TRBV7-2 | ASSVVPYREQY
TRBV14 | ASSLRRRGSEQY
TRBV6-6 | ASSFTYQETQY
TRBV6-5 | ASHSLRGENTEAF
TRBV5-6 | ASSLELARSPDTQY
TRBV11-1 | ASSLVPSGSYNEQF
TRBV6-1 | ASSEGTGFNYEQY
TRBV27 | ASSLTPGQGYSGANVLT
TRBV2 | ASGDISYEQY
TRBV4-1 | ASSQDFGLVQDLETQY
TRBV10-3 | AISELAGGRGNTIY
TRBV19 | ATEGQNFNEQF
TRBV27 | ASGEGRGYT
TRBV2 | ASSATGQVLATNEKLF
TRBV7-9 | ATLGTGVGNEQF
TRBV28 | ASSFPGGTDTQY
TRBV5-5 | ASSYGGGLYNEQF
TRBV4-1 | ASSQGPEAF
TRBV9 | AGSAGAYSNQPQH
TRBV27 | ASTPLAGDDEQY
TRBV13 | ASSLGASAGKSYEQY
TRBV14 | ASKVRDRAYEQY
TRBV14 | ASSLDPAGEQF
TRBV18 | ASSNPPLNEQF
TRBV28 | ASSLFAALQETQY
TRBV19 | ASSIALAGRHYEQY
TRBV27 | ASSSQGGGEQF
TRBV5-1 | ASSLSTAWGYT
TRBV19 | AREGDGGQPQH
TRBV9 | ASSALQGREQY
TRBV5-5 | ASSFYRDRADEQY
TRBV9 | ASSVGGNPNTGELF